This T cell receptor beta chain was sequenced for a study of T cells expressing NK-cell markers. Study information: Underlying the TCR beta repertoires were sorted CD3+CD56+NKG2C+, CD3+CD56+NKG2C- and CD3+CD56-NKG2C+ T cells.

TCRdb reprocessed the 5' RACE reads and stores each CDR3 protein as one record, lacking DNA. The sample table sets out 400,000 to 550,000 distinct CDR3 sequences. Specimen: blood T cells: a sorted CD56 or NKG2C T cell subset, CD4+ or CD8+ T cells, or bulk PBMC T cells (not recorded which). This clonotype originated in a woman between 18 and 75 years old in good health.

CDR3 in amino acids: CASKRPGQGYNEQYF. V usage is TRBV6-1 and J usage is TRBJ2-7; TCRdb lists TRBD1, though no DNA is available to test this call. CDR1 and CDR2 (germline): MNHNS, SASEGT. The CDR3 runs 15 residues.